The rows below give T cell receptor beta chains drawn from one sample of a study of blood T cell repertoires in COVID-19. Assay: immunoSEQ multiplex PCR; the TCRdb copy retains only in-frame clones and omits some. The repertoire holds 100,000 to 150,000 clones, with about four fifths as singletons. Input material: peripheral blood. These receptors all come from a man at least 80 years old with active or convalescent COVID-19. Each CDR3 is given with its conserved first and last residue. D genes are given only for firm matches. Expanded clones get a size class; other rows say once, few or many, or leave the size out.

>.|TRBJ2-7|17|.|TRBV15
TGTGCCACCAGCAGGGGCTCCCAGCGGGTCGGTTCCTACGAGCAGTACTTC
CATSRGSQRVGSYEQYF
>TRBD2|TRBJ2-3|15|.|TRBV7-6
TGTGCCAGCAGCCTCGGGACTAGCGGGGCTGATACGCAGTATTTT
CASSLGTSGADTQYF
>.|TRBJ1-1|16|.|TRBV5-1
TGCGCCAGCAGCTTGCTTTTCTCCGGGACGGGGGGTGAAGCTTTCTTT
CASSLLFSGTGGEAFF
>.|TRBJ1-1|16|.|TRBV5-5
TGTGCCAGCAGCCCGGGGTCAAATGCCAGAAACACTGAAGCTTTCTTT
CASSPGSNARNTEAFF
>.|TRBJ2-1|15|.|TRBV15
TGTGCCACCAGCAGAGCGCGGAACTCCTACAATGAGCAGTTCTTC
CATSRARNSYNEQFF
>.|TRBJ1-1|16|.|TRBV2
TGTGCCAGCAGTGTCGGGACCGCGGGGCCAAACACTGAAGCTTTCTTT
CASSVGTAGPNTEAFF
>TRBD1|TRBJ1-2|20|few|TRBV28
TGTGCCAGCAGGAGGATTTACGAGTTCCGGACAGGGGGAACTAACTATGGCTACACCTTC
CASRRIYEFRTGGTNYGYTF
>TRBD1|TRBJ1-5|15|once|TRBV19
TGTGCCAGTAGTACCCGGACAGGAAGGGATCAGCCCCAGCATTTT
CASSTRTGRDQPQHF
>.|TRBJ1-1|14|.|TRBV5-6
TGTGCCAGCAGTCGGGTGGGGCTGGACACTGAAGCTTTCTTT
CASSRVGLDTEAFF
>TRBD1|TRBJ1-1|16|.|TRBV5-1
TGCGCCAGCAGCTCCGGGACAGACTTCATGAACACTGAAGCTTTCTTT
CASSSGTDFMNTEAFF
>TRBD2|TRBJ2-7|15|.|TRBV5-4
TGTGCCAGCAGCGGTGGCGGAGCGGGGGCCTACGAGCAGTACTTC
CASSGGGAGAYEQYF
>TRBD1|TRBJ2-5|13|few|TRBV29-1
TGCAGCGTTGAAACCACAGGGGGAGAGACCCAGTACTTC
CSVETTGGETQYF
>TRBD1|TRBJ2-3|14|.|TRBV5-6
TGTGCCAGCAGCTTCGGGACAGGGCCAGATACGCAGTATTTT
CASSFGTGPDTQYF
>.|TRBJ1-1|14|.|TRBV11-1
TGTGCCAGCAGCCCCCCGGGAATTTTCACTGAAGCTTTCTTT
CASSPPGIFTEAFF
>TRBD1|TRBJ1-2|13|.|TRBV7-9
TGTGCCAGCAGCCCCGGACAGGACTATGGCTACACCTTC
CASSPGQDYGYTF
>.|TRBJ2-6|18|.|TRBV2
TGTGCCAGCAGTGATGACGAGACAGGCGGCTCTGGGGCCAACGTCCTGACTTTC
CASSDDETGGSGANVLTF
>.|TRBJ2-7|15|few|TRBV7-2
TGTGCCAGCAGCTTAGCTACAGGAAAGACCTACGAGCAGTACTTC
CASSLATGKTYEQYF
>TRBD1|TRBJ1-2|15|.|TRBV6-2/TRBV6-3
TGTGCCAGCAGCATGGGACAGGGAGGAACCTATGGCTACACCTTC
CASSMGQGGTYGYTF
>.|TRBJ1-6|12|.|TRBV12-3/TRBV12-4
TGTGCCAGCAGTTTACAGGGGCCACCCCTCCACTTT
CASSLQGPPLHF
>.|TRBJ1-2|13|.|TRBV5-4
TGTGCGTTCGGGGGGCGCGAAGTGTACGGCTACACCTTC
CAFGGREVYGYTF
>.|TRBJ1-1|11|.|TRBV29-1
TGCAGCGTTGGTCGGGGACTTGAAGCTTTCTTT
CSVGRGLEAFF
>.|TRBJ1-1|12|.|TRBV12-3/TRBV12-4
TGTGCCAGCAGTTTAGGGGCCTCTGAAGCTTTCTTT
CASSLGASEAFF
>TRBD1|TRBJ1-4|13|.|TRBV2
TGTGCCAGCACGACAGGGGGTGGGGAAAAACTGTTTTTT
CASTTGGGEKLFF
>.|TRBJ1-2|12|.|TRBV2
TGTGCCAGCACCCCCCCGGGGATGGACTACACCTTC
CASTPPGMDYTF
>.|TRBJ2-3|17|.|TRBV20-1
TGCAGTGCTAGTGCAACGGGGGGCGAATGGGGCACAGATACGCAGTATTTT
CSASATGGEWGTDTQYF
>TRBD1|TRBJ1-1|15|.|TRBV2
TGTGCCAGCAGTGTCACAGGGGGCCGGTACACTGAAGCTTTCTTT
CASSVTGGRYTEAFF
>TRBD1|TRBJ2-7|13|once|TRBV28
TGTGCCAGCAGAGAGACAGGGGTCCACGAGCAGTACTTC
CASRETGVHEQYF
>TRBD2|TRBJ2-1|15|.|TRBV5-1
TGCGCCAGCACCCCGACTAGCGGATCCTACAATGAGCAGTTCTTC
CASTPTSGSYNEQFF